A single sample is the source of the 23 T cell receptor beta chains below, sequenced in a study of vaccination and CD4 T cells after COVID-19. Specified treatment: approximately nine-day PBMC culture with coronavirus spike peptide pools or control peptides (ViraFEST assay). Sequencing of cultured CD4+ T cell DNA used the Oncomine TCR Beta short-read assay. Each CDR3 protein gets one entry after TCRdb re-called the PCR reads with MiXCR. Here the sample spans more than 3,000 distinct CDR3 sequences, approximately 47% being singletons. For these receptors, no antigen is known. Material for sequencing was CD4+ T cells from blood, cultured in vitro. The receptors stem from a human donor who had recovered from COVID-19.

The chain employs TRBV20-1 and TRBJ1-2; 7 nucleotides agree with TRBD1. Germline CDR1 reads DFQATT; CDR2 reads SNEGSKA (reference sequence). The CDR3 has 13 residues. The CDR3 reads CSARDRLNYGYTF. CDR3 nucleotides: TGCAGCGCCCGGGACAGACTTAACTATGGCTACACCTTC.

Only a few counts were recorded for this clonotype. The CDR3, as DNA: TGTGCCAGCAGCCAGGGGACAGCGAAAGAGACCCAGTACTTC. Protein sequence: CASSQGTAKETQYF. This chain uses TRBV4-2 with TRBJ2-5; 7 bases fit TRBD1. CDR3 length: 14 residues. In germline, CDR1 is LGHNA, CDR2 YNFKEQ. Unmatched junction bases numbered 4, after V lost 3 bases and J lost 3 bases.

This chain connects TRBV7-2 to TRBJ2-3; unclear D gene. The CDR3 covers 12 residues. The germline V and J ends were trimmed by 6 bases and 6 bases, with 10 bases remaining between them. Germline V gives CDR1 SGHTA, CDR2 FQGNSA. The CDR3 nucleotides read TGTGCCAGCAGTCCTCATGCTGATACGCAGTATTTT. Protein: CASSPHADTQYF.

V and J are TRBV19 and TRBJ2-1; 10 nucleotides agree with TRBD1. CDR3 length: 15 residues. Germline CDR1 LNHDA, CDR2 SQIVND (reference sequence). The ends lost 6 bases at V and 12 bases at J; junction bases unmatched: 14. The CDR3 nucleotides read TGTGCCAGTAGCTCCGGGACAGGGGTTACGCCGAGGCAGTTCTTC. Residues: CASSSGTGVTPRQFF.

The V gene is TRBV20-1, the J gene TRBJ1-1, with D hard to call. Germline CDR1 and CDR2: DFQATT and SNEGSKA (reference sequence). The CDR3 extends over 12 amino acids. Here the CDR3 reads CTSGSGGTEAFF. The CDR3, as DNA: TGCACTTCCGGGTCGGGAGGGACTGAAGCTTTCTTT.

The CDR3 spells CSANYQGQGVYEQFF. The CDR3 DNA sequence: TGCAGTGCTAACTACCAGGGACAGGGGGTGTATGAGCAGTTCTTC. The chain uses TRBV20-1 and TRBJ2-1, with TRBD1 matching 11 bases. The CDR3 length is 15 residues. Per the germline V gene, CDR1 is DFQATT and CDR2 is SNEGSKA (reference sequence). Unmatched junction bases numbered 10, after V lost 4 bases and J lost 8 bases.

The chain links TRBV6-1 to TRBJ1-1; D is ambiguous. Germline loops: CDR1 MNHNS, CDR2 SASEGT. V was trimmed by 4 bases and J by 1 base, leaving 7 bases between them. This CDR3 comprises 13 residues. CDR3 residues: CASSGWGNTEAFF. CDR3 in DNA: TGTGCCAGCAGTGGTTGGGGGAACACTGAAGCTTTCTTT.

The chain recombines TRBV5-1 with TRBJ2-3; 7 positions agree with TRBD2. Germline values: CDR1 SGHRS, CDR2 YFSETQ. This CDR3 is 15 amino acids long. Trimming at V came to 0 bases and at J to 0 bases, leaving 1 base not matched to a gene. The chain's CDR3 is CASSLGGGSTDTQYF. In DNA, the CDR3 is TGCGCCAGCAGCTTGGGCGGGGGAAGCACAGATACGCAGTATTTT.

This clonotype was seen a handful of times. CDR3 sequence reads: CSATSGYTIYF. CDR3 DNA sequence: TGCAGTGCTACCTCAGGATACACCATATATTTT. The V call is TRBV20-1, the J call TRBJ1-3, with D uncertain. The ends were cut back, 4 bases at V and 8 bases at J, with 9 bases in the middle. Germline CDR1 DFQATT, CDR2 SNEGSKA (reference sequence). CDR3 length equals 11 residues.

The V gene is TRBV6-5, the J gene TRBJ2-3; 11 bases match TRBD2. The V gene's germline CDR1 is MNHEY and CDR2 SVGAGI. The J segment lost 0 bases and the V segment lost 4 bases, leaving 3 bases of the junction unmatched. The CDR3 runs 16 residues. CDR3: CASSSGLAESTDTQYF. DNA for the CDR3: TGTGCCAGCAGTTCGGGACTAGCGGAGAGCACAGATACGCAGTATTTT.

This clonotype was picked up a small number of times. This chain joins TRBV2 and TRBJ1-2, with 9 bases identical to TRBD1. This CDR3 is built from 14 residues. Trimming removed 8 bases from V and 6 bases from J; junction bases left unmatched: 10. Looked up from germline, CDR1 is SNHLY and CDR2 is FYNNEI. CDR3 DNA: TGTGCCAGCCGAGAAGGACAGGGGTGGGATGGCTACACCTTC. Amino acids: CASREGQGWDGYTF. The whole variable domain, filled in from reference TRBV2 and TRBJ1-2, reads EPEVTQTPSHQVTQMGQEVILRCVPISNHLYFYWYRQILGQKVEFLVSFYNNEISEKSEIFDDQFSVERPDGSNFTLKIRSTKLEDSAMYFCASREGQGWDGYTFGSGTRLTVV.

There are a few counts of this clonotype. The chain joins TRBV7-2 to TRBJ2-5; tentatively, D is TRBD1 (6 bases). Trimming took off 3 bases at V and 1 base at J, with 9 bases between the two ends. This CDR3 is 14 amino acids long. In germline, CDR1 is SGHTA, CDR2 FQGNSA. This CDR3 reads CASSFRTVQETQYF. CDR3 nucleotides: TGTGCCAGCAGCTTTAGGACAGTCCAAGAGACCCAGTACTTC.

This sequence joins TRBV19 and TRBJ1-1; D might be TRBD1 (6 bases). The CDR3 spans 14 residues. Trimming cost V 1 base and J 5 bases, with 11 bases left between them. The germline V gene encodes CDR1 LNHDA and CDR2 SQIVND (reference sequence). CDR3 sequence (DNA): TGTGCCAGTAGTATAGTAGCAGGGGAAACTGAAGCTTTCTTT. As protein: CASSIVAGETEAFF. The full variable domain, rest sourced from reference TRBV19 and TRBJ1-1, is DGGITQSPKYLFRKEGQNVTLSCEQNLNHDAMYWYRQDPGQGLRLIYYSQIVNDFQKGDIAEGYSVSREKKESFPLTVTSAQKNPTAFYLCASSIVAGETEAFFGQGTRLTVV.

V and J are TRBV7-9 and TRBJ1-5; D not resolved. Germline V gene lookup returns CDR1 SEHNR and CDR2 FQNEAQ (reference sequence). The CDR3 is made up of 11 amino acids. V was shortened by 5 bases and J by 8 bases, with 7 bases between the two germline ends. As DNA, the CDR3 is TGTGCCAGCAGCGATAGGGAGCCCCAGCATTTT. It is translated as CASSDREPQHF.

This clonotype was observed a few times. V gene TRBV6-1 combines with J gene TRBJ1-6; TRBD1 agrees at 8 bases. Germline-derived CDR1 and CDR2 are MNHNS and SASEGT. The CDR3 has 15 residues. J lost 5 bases, V lost 3 bases, and 3 bases had no gene match. The CDR3 DNA is TGTGCCAGCAGTGAGGGGACAGGCCATAATTCACCCCTCCACTTT. This gives the protein CASSEGTGHNSPLHF.

Here the CDR3 reads CASSLVLLAYPTDTQYF. The CDR3 bases are TGCGCCAGCAGCCTAGTGCTCCTAGCGTACCCCACAGATACGCAGTATTTT. The rearrangement links TRBV4-1 to TRBJ2-3; D is perhaps TRBD2 (6 bases). The CDR3 covers 17 residues. Germline V gene lookup returns CDR1 MGHRA and CDR2 YSYEKL. Deletions cut 4 bases from V and 2 bases from J, with 19 bases between.

This clonotype was counted between two and nine times. The rearrangement links TRBV19 to TRBJ1-2; D is ambiguous. The CDR3 runs to 13 residues. Germline CDR1 is LNHDA and CDR2 is SQIVND (reference sequence). The ends were cut back, 5 bases at V and 2 bases at J, with 9 bases in the middle. The CDR3 loop is CASSFYSNYGYTF. CDR3 sequence (DNA): TGTGCCAGTAGTTTTTATTCGAACTATGGCTACACCTTC.

The sample holds a few counts of this clonotype. The V call is TRBV20-1, the J call TRBJ1-1; D unclear. Trimming removed 2 bases from V and 4 bases from J, with 17 bases in between. This CDR3 comprises 15 residues. Germline V gene data show CDR1 as DFQATT and CDR2 as SNEGSKA (reference sequence). CDR3 sequence reads: CSARHAKGYGTEAFF. The CDR3 DNA is TGCAGTGCTAGACACGCCAAGGGCTATGGCACTGAAGCTTTCTTT.

The chain employs TRBV9 and TRBJ1-1, with a possible D match to TRBD1 (5 bases). Germline loops: CDR1 SGDLS, CDR2 YYNGEE. Trimming cost V 0 bases and J 5 bases, with 11 bases left between them. There are 14 residues in the CDR3. CDR3 protein: CASSVVRGGTEAFF. The CDR3, as DNA: TGTGCCAGCAGCGTAGTTAGGGGAGGAACTGAAGCTTTCTTT. Combining the CDR3 with reference TRBV9 and TRBJ1-1 gives the whole variable domain DSGVTQTPKHLITATGQRVTLRCSPRSGDLSVYWYQQSLDQGLQFLIQYYNGEERAKGNILERFSAQQFPDLHSELNLSSLELGDSALYFCASSVVRGGTEAFFGQGTRLTVV.

A few counts support this clonotype. The chain uses TRBV7-2 and TRBJ1-4; 7 bases line up with TRBD1. Germline CDR1 is SGHTA and CDR2 is FQGNSA. The CDR3 runs 14 residues. Unmatched junction bases numbered 2, after V lost 4 bases and J lost 3 bases. The CDR3 protein is CASSSGTANEKLFF. The CDR3 DNA is TGTGCCAGCAGCTCCGGGACAGCTAATGAAAAACTGTTTTTT.

This chain connects TRBV7-9 to TRBJ1-6; unclear D gene. V was pared by 2 bases and J by 5 bases, with 13 bases between. Germline values: CDR1 SEHNR, CDR2 FQNEAQ (reference sequence). This CDR3 is built from 16 residues. The CDR3 DNA sequence: TGTGCCAGCAGCTTACGGACGAACCGGGATAATTCACCCCTCCACTTT. It yields the protein CASSLRTNRDNSPLHF.

The chain couples TRBV29-1 to TRBJ1-5; 10 bases are a match to TRBD1. V lost 6 bases, J lost 7 bases, and 12 bases stayed unmatched. Looked up from germline, CDR1 is SQVTM and CDR2 is ANQGSEA. The CDR3 runs 15 residues. The CDR3 protein is CSVSSRDRGGQPQHF. The CDR3 DNA reads as TGCAGCGTCTCGTCCCGGGACAGGGGCGGACAGCCCCAGCATTTT.

V gene TRBV9 combines with J gene TRBJ2-1; weak D call: TRBD2 (5 bases). CDR1 and CDR2 (germline): SGDLS, YYNGEE. Trimming left V 2 bases short and J 9 bases short, with 18 bases between. The CDR3 consists of 15 residues. CDR3 loop: CASSVFDSGYVEQFF. CDR3 DNA sequence: TGTGCCAGCAGCGTGTTTGACTCGGGATATGTTGAGCAGTTCTTC.